This T cell receptor (beta chain) was captured by sequencing in a study of T cell clonality in common variable immunodeficiency. The table lists this clone with many counts. Its specificity is unknown. The read stops 3 residues short of the end of the CDR3; the missing end is completed from the germline J gene. The table came from immunoSEQ multiplex PCR; TCRdb's copy has only in-frame clones and leaves some out. In total the sample includes 30,000 to 40,000 clones, none of them seen once. V dropped 1 base and J dropped 4; count of bases not matched to a gene: 2. CDR3 length: 14 residues. CDR1 is LNHDA, CDR2 SQIVND, per germline (reference sequence). Notes on the study in general: CVID subjects showed higher TCRbeta clonality than healthy controls. CVID subjects shared fewer TCRbeta clones than healthy controls did.

The rearrangement links TRBV19 to TRBJ1-1, with TRBD1 matching over 8 bases. Sequenced: peripheral blood mononuclear cells. The source of this sequence is a person between 18 and 75 years old in good health. This CDR3 is CASSIGTGTTEAFF. Partial CDR3 DNA: TGTGCCAGTAGTATAGGGACAGGGACCACTGAA.